These 16 T cell receptor beta chains originate from one sample sequenced in a study of T cell clonotyping in hematopoietic cell transplantation. Method: immunoSEQ multiplex PCR; TCRdb's copy keeps in-frame clones and lacks some. Of 17,000 or so clones listed, 85% to 95% are singletons. Sequences were obtained from peripheral blood mononuclear cells. The receptors here all came from a man aged 40-49 years in good health. Some clones in this sample may be carry-over from other donors' samples.

The chain couples TRBV29-1 to TRBJ2-1, with 8 bases identical to TRBD2. Germline V lookup: CDR1 SQVTM, CDR2 ANQGSEA. Trimming cost V 4 bases and J 7 bases; bases outside gene matches: 9. The CDR3 has 14 amino acids. The DNA for the CDR3 is TGCAGCGTTGCGACTAGCGCTTGGGCTAATGAGCAGTTCTTC. This translates into CSVATSAWANEQFF.

As regards this clone: Since no conserved phenylalanine or tryptophan closes the CDR3, a read error is the likely cause. The chain carries TRBV5-6 and TRBJ1-2; D ambiguous. Trimming removed 0 bases from V and 5 bases from J, with 5 bases in between. This CDR3 has 12 residues. Germline lookup yields CDR1 SGHDT and CDR2 YYEEEE. Written as DNA, the CDR3 is TGTGCCAGCAGCTTGGATGGATATGGCTACACCCTC. Translated: CASSLDGYGYTL.

The genes are TRBV7-6 and TRBJ2-7; no clear D gene. This CDR3 comprises 13 residues. V lost 5 bases to trimming and J lost 2 bases, with 10 bases between them. CDR1 SGHVS and CDR2 FNYEAQ come from the germline V gene. CDR3 sequence (DNA): TGTGCCAGCAGCCCACGCGCGGCCTACGAGCAGTACTTC. This gives the protein CASSPRAAYEQYF.

The chain is built from TRBV4-3 and TRBJ2-1, with TRBD1 matching 7 bases. The J segment lost 8 bases and the V segment lost 4 bases, leaving 8 bases of the junction unmatched. Germline V gives CDR1 LGHNA, CDR2 YSLEER. This CDR3 region has 14 residues. CDR3 nucleotides: TGCGCCAGCAGCCCCGAAGACAGGGCGGATGAGCAGTTCTTC. Translating it yields CASSPEDRADEQFF.

This clone appeared a single time. The V gene is TRBV28, the J gene TRBJ2-7; D unclear. Germline V gene lookup returns CDR1 MDHEN and CDR2 SYDVKM. V lost 0 bases and J 2 bases, leaving 8 bases between the germline ends. The CDR3 spans 14 residues. The CDR3 nucleotides read TGTGCCAGCAGTTTATGGGCTCAGCCCTACGAGCAGTACTTC. It specifies CASSLWAQPYEQYF.

The V gene is TRBV28, the J gene TRBJ2-3; tentatively, D is TRBD2 (6 bases). V lost 2 bases, J lost 0 bases, and 9 bases lay in between. Germline V gene lookup returns CDR1 MDHEN and CDR2 SYDVKM. CDR3 length: 15 amino acids. CDR3 nucleotides: TGTGCCAGCAGTTTACTTAGCGGAAGCACAGATACGCAGTATTTT. Its protein product is CASSLLSGSTDTQYF.

CDR3 DNA sequence: TGTGCCACCAGCAGAGCGTCGAATACAGGAATAGGCAATCAGCCCCAGCATTTT. This gives the protein CATSRASNTGIGNQPQHF. The rearrangement joins TRBV15 to TRBJ1-5, with D possibly matching TRBD1 (5 bases). Trimming stripped 1 base from V and 2 bases from J, with 18 bases between. Germline-derived CDR1 and CDR2 are LNHNV and YYDKDF (reference sequence). The CDR3 loop spans 18 amino acids.

The chain has TRBV7-2 and TRBJ2-3; 8 bases align to TRBD2. The CDR3 sequence is 14 residues long. Germline lookup yields CDR1 SGHTA and CDR2 FQGNSA. J lost 6 bases, V lost 3 bases, and 5 bases had no gene match. In nucleotides, the CDR3 is TGTGCCAGCAGCTTTACCCGCGGGGGGGATACGCAGTATTTT. As protein: CASSFTRGGDTQYF.

This chain uses TRBV7-9 with TRBJ2-7; D is unclear. The CDR3 is 13 amino acids. CDR1 SEHNR and CDR2 FQNEAQ come from the germline V gene (reference sequence). Trimming removed 3 bases at V and 0 bases at J, with 6 bases between. The CDR3 reads CASSFVDSYEQYF. The CDR3 bases are TGTGCCAGCAGCTTCGTGGACTCCTACGAGCAGTACTTC.

This clone was seen just once. J is TRBJ1-1 and V is TRBV5-4; D gene ambiguous. The V gene lost 6 bases and the J gene lost 0 bases, with 18 bases spanning the gap. The CDR3 sequence is 16 residues long. Germline values: CDR1 SGHNT, CDR2 YYREEE (reference sequence). CDR3 bases: TGTGCCAGCAACATGGGTGGGTACGGGGTGAACACTGAAGCTTTCTTT. Translating it yields CASNMGGYGVNTEAFF.

The gene calls are TRBV30 and TRBJ1-5; TRBD1 matches at 8 bases. V lost 3 bases, J lost 7 bases, and 8 bases stayed unmatched. Germline assignment: CDR1 GTSNPN and CDR2 SVGIG (reference sequence). The CDR3 has 14 amino acids. CDR3 nucleotide sequence: TGTGCCTGGAGCGACCAGGGGGCAGGACAGCCCCAGCATTTT. The encoded protein is CAWSDQGAGQPQHF.

J is TRBJ1-3 and V is TRBV7-6; no reliable D call. This CDR3 spans 14 amino acids. Germline V CDR1 and CDR2: SGHVS, FNYEAQ. The V end lost 1 base, the J end lost 4 bases, and 8 bases lay between the germline ends. The CDR3 DNA reads TGTGCCAGCAGCTTAGTCGGCAGCGGAAACACCATATATTTT. Its protein is CASSLVGSGNTIYF.

The sample holds one count of this clone. The V gene is TRBV6-5, the J gene TRBJ2-3, with D possibly matching TRBD2 (6 bases). This CDR3 is built from 13 residues. Germline CDR1 is MNHEY and CDR2 is SVGAGI. Trimming removed 8 bases at V and 0 bases at J, with 9 bases between. In nucleotides, the CDR3 is TGTGCCAGCGGACGGGGGAGCACAGATACGCAGTATTTT. This encodes CASGRGSTDTQYF.

The rearrangement links TRBV13 to TRBJ2-2; no clear D. V gave up 5 bases and J gave up 5 bases, with 12 bases separating them. The CDR3 extends over 14 amino acids. Germline V gene lookup returns CDR1 PRHDT and CDR2 FYEKMQ (reference sequence). CDR3 region: CASSARTGTGELFF. CDR3 sequence (DNA): TGTGCCAGCAGCGCCCGGACGGGTACCGGGGAGCTGTTTTTT. The full variable domain, with the rest looked up from reference TRBV13 and TRBJ2-2, is AAGVIQSPRHLIKEKRETATLKCYPIPRHDTVYWYQQGPGQDPQFLISFYEKMQSDKGSIPDRFSAQQFSDYHSELNMSSLELGDSALYFCASSARTGTGELFFGEGSRLTVL.

The rearrangement uses TRBV6-1 and TRBJ1-2; 7 nucleotides agree with TRBD1. The CDR3 runs to 15 residues. J lost 4 bases, V lost 6 bases, and 11 bases had no gene match. CDR1 and CDR2 from the germline V gene are MNHNS and SASEGT. CDR3 DNA: TGTGCCAGCAGAACCGGGACAGTTATTCTCTATGGCTACACCTTC. It specifies CASRTGTVILYGYTF.

The chain joins TRBV30 to TRBJ1-5, with D possibly being TRBD1 (5 bases). Per germline, CDR1 GTSNPN and CDR2 SVGIG (reference sequence). The CDR3 totals 12 residues. V was cut by 5 bases and J by 3 bases, with 8 bases left in between. CDR3 sequence reads: CAWAGVNQPQHF. The CDR3 DNA reads TGTGCCTGGGCGGGGGTCAATCAGCCCCAGCATTTT.